This T cell receptor beta chain was recorded in a study of blood T cell repertoires in COVID-19. Germline CDR1 and CDR2: LGHDT and YNNKEL (reference sequence). CDR3 length: 14 amino acids. The germline V and J ends were trimmed by 4 bases and 0 bases, with 9 bases remaining between them. TCRdb's copy holds only in-frame clones and misses some; the assay was immunoSEQ multiplex PCR. This sample carries 150,000 to 160,000 clones, about 79% of them seen once, and the ten largest clones take approximately 30%. The receptor was derived from a woman aged 55-70 years with acute or convalescent COVID-19. The chain links TRBV3-1 (or the pseudogene TRBV3-2) to TRBJ1-1, with D perhaps TRBD1 (5 bases). Sample: peripheral blood. In nucleotides, the CDR3 is TGTGCCAGCAGCCCCGGACACTTGAACACTGAAGCTTTCTTT. Translating it yields CASSPGHLNTEAFF.